This paragraph covers one TCR beta chain sequence. The antigen remains undetermined. These data belong to a study of identifying expanded T cells in peripheral blood. Study-level results: Clone count variance between roughly two-week samples rose with total template count.

This table comes from immunoSEQ multiplex PCR, and its TCRdb copy is limited to in-frame clones, with some not included. The sample has more than 75,000 clones, 75% to 90% seen once. The sequenced sample consisted of blood. The sequence was collected from a person between 18 and 70 years old in good health.

CDR3 nucleotides: TGCGCCAGCAGCACGAGACAGTTATTCCCAGATACGCAGTATTTT. Translation gives CASSTRQLFPDTQYF. The J gene is TRBJ2-3, the V gene TRBV5-1; possibly TRBD1 for D (5 bases). This CDR3 spans 15 amino acids. The germline V gene has CDR1 SGHRS and CDR2 YFSETQ. The V end was cut by 4 bases, the J end by 4 bases, with 16 bases between.